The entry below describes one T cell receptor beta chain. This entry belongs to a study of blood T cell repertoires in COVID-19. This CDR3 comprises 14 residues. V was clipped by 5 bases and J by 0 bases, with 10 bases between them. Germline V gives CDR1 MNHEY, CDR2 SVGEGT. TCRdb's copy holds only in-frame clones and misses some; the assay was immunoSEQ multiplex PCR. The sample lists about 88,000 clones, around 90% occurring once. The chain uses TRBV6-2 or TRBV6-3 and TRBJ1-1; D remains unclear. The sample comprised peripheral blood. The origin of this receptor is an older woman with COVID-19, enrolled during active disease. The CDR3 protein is CASSPVAMNTEAFF. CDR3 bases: TGTGCCAGCAGTCCGGTCGCCATGAACACTGAAGCTTTCTTT.